These T cell receptor beta chains were read from a single sample in a study of vaccination effects on CD4 cells after COVID-19. Profiling relied on immunoSEQ multiplex PCR, and the TCRdb table lists in-frame clones only, not all of them. The data contain approximately 25,000 clones, 73% of them seen just once; the ten biggest clones take up 20% to 25%. For these receptors, no antigen is known. Specimen: CD4+ T cells from PBMCs cultured with HCoV-NL63 spike peptides, collected before COVID-19 vaccination. Receptor source: a human donor who received a COVID-19 vaccine. Each CDR3 is given with its conserved first and last residue. D genes are given only for firm matches. Only part of the rows carry a size: once, few, many, or a class if the clone is expanded.

D	size	V	J	CDR3	DNA
NA	NA	TRBV5-5	TRBJ1-1	CASSWTALRTEAFF	TGTGCCAGCAGCTGGACGGCACTACGGACTGAAGCTTTCTTT
NA	few	TRBV27	TRBJ1-6	CASSLSPTGDYNSPLHF	TGTGCCAGCAGTTTATCCCCCACAGGAGACTATAATTCACCCCTCCACTTT
TRBD1	once	TRBV3-1/TRBV3-2	TRBJ1-2	CASSQRQGYLLYGYTF	TGTGCCAGCAGCCAACGACAGGGGTATCTTCTCTATGGCTACACCTTC
NA	NA	TRBV4-2	TRBJ2-1	CASSQGGSLDEQFF	TGTGCCAGCAGCCAAGGTGGGAGTCTCGATGAGCAGTTCTTC
NA	few	TRBV19	TRBJ1-5	CASSIMIGINQPQHF	TGTGCCAGTAGTATTATGATCGGAATCAATCAGCCCCAGCATTTT
NA	once	TRBV7-9	TRBJ1-2	CASSSQALHNYGYTF	TGTGCCAGCAGCTCACAGGCGCTCCATAACTATGGCTACACCTTC
TRBD1	NA	TRBV9	TRBJ2-5	CASSVGTGWGETQYF	TGTGCCAGCAGCGTAGGGACAGGGTGGGGGGAGACCCAGTACTTC
NA	NA	TRBV21-1	TRBJ1-5	CASSKWGGRATNQPQHF	TGTGCCAGCAGCAAATGGGGGGGGAGGGCTACCAATCAGCCCCAGCATTTT
TRBD2	NA	TRBV19	TRBJ2-2	CASRLAGNTGELFF	TGTGCCAGTAGACTAGCGGGGAACACCGGGGAGCTGTTTTTT
NA	NA	TRBV12-3/TRBV12-4	TRBJ1-2	CASTLGVFYGYTF	TGTGCCAGCACCCTAGGGGTTTTTTATGGCTACACCTTC
NA	NA	TRBV7-9	TRBJ2-7	CASSLAIFGGYEQYF	TGTGCCAGCAGCTTAGCCATCTTTGGCGGCTACGAGCAGTACTTC
TRBD2	NA	TRBV6-1	TRBJ2-5	CASSERGLAMETQYF	TGTGCCAGCAGTGAGAGGGGACTAGCGATGGAGACCCAGTACTTC
TRBD1	NA	TRBV5-1	TRBJ2-7	CASSLSLTGVQYF	TGCGCCAGCAGCTTGAGCCTGACAGGGGTTCAGTACTTC
NA	NA	TRBV28	TRBJ2-2	CASRWTANTGELFF	TGTGCCAGCAGGTGGACAGCGAACACCGGGGAGCTGTTTTTT
TRBD2	NA	TRBV4-2	TRBJ2-1	CASSQDQAGTSFNEQFF	TGTGCCAGCAGCCAAGATCAGGCCGGGACTAGTTTCAATGAGCAGTTCTTC
NA	NA	TRBV3-1/TRBV3-2	TRBJ1-4	CASSPRSGDTNEKLFF	TGTGCCAGCAGCCCCCGATCGGGGGACACCAATGAAAAACTGTTTTTT
TRBD2	once	TRBV5-1	TRBJ2-3	CASKGGGGWKDTQYF	TGCGCCAGCAAAGGTGGCGGGGGATGGAAAGATACGCAGTATTTT
NA	NA	TRBV6-5	TRBJ2-3	CASSVTRTGADTQYF	TGTGCCAGCAGCGTAACGAGGACTGGGGCAGATACGCAGTATTTT
NA	few	TRBV5-1	TRBJ1-6	CASSPSARGGVNSPLHF	TGCGCCAGCAGCCCCTCAGCAAGGGGTGGGGTAAATTCACCCCTCCACTTT
NA	NA	TRBV7-9	TRBJ2-1	CASSRLADEQFF	TGTGCCAGCAGCCGACTCGCCGATGAGCAGTTCTTC
TRBD2	NA	TRBV19	TRBJ2-5	CASSIDSTSGRPWETQYF	TGTGCCAGTAGTATAGATTCGACTAGCGGGAGGCCATGGGAGACCCAGTACTTC
NA	NA	TRBV6-5	TRBJ2-5	CASSYPGETQYF	TGTGCCAGCAGTTACCCAGGAGAGACCCAGTACTTC
NA	NA	TRBV6-1	TRBJ2-1	CASSVSYSGESYNEQFF	TGTGCCAGCAGTGTCAGCTACTCAGGGGAGTCCTACAATGAGCAGTTCTTC
NA	NA	TRBV6-2/TRBV6-3	TRBJ2-7	CASSRTPYEQYF	TGTGCCAGCAGCAGAACCCCATACGAGCAGTACTTC
NA	NA	TRBV13	TRBJ1-1	CASSRTAMNTEAFF	TGTGCCAGCAGCCGGACAGCCATGAACACTGAAGCTTTCTTT
NA	NA	TRBV11-3	TRBJ2-2	CASSPAGTVTGELFF	TGTGCCAGCAGCCCCGCAGGGACGGTGACCGGGGAGCTGTTTTTT
NA	NA	TRBV11-2	TRBJ2-1	CASSSQGNYNEQFF	TGTGCCAGCAGCTCTCAAGGGAACTACAATGAGCAGTTCTTC
TRBD1	NA	TRBV11-2	TRBJ2-7	CATDTRDSPYEQYF	TGTGCCACAGACACCCGGGACAGCCCCTACGAGCAGTACTTC
TRBD1	NA	TRBV9	TRBJ2-5	CASSVGTGGVETQYF	TGTGCCAGCAGCGTCGGGACAGGGGGCGTGGAGACCCAGTACTTC
NA	NA	TRBV27	TRBJ1-5	CASSFGDINHPPQHF	TGTGCCAGCAGTTTTGGAGATATCAATCATCCGCCCCAGCATTTT
NA	few	TRBV4-1	TRBJ1-2	CASSQELIGVGYGYTF	TGCGCCAGCAGCCAAGAATTAATAGGGGTTGGGTATGGCTACACCTTC
NA	NA	TRBV30	TRBJ2-5	CAWSGGSSWAQETQYF	TGTGCCTGGAGTGGGGGGTCCTCCTGGGCGCAAGAGACCCAGTACTTC
TRBD1	NA	TRBV5-8	TRBJ2-7	CASSRDRGRAYEQYF	TGTGCCAGCAGCCGGGACAGGGGGCGCGCGTACGAGCAGTACTTC
NA	few	TRBV4-1	TRBJ1-5	CASSQDFTGSNQPQHF	TGCGCCAGCAGCCAAGATTTCACAGGGAGCAATCAGCCCCAGCATTTT
NA	NA	TRBV9	TRBJ2-7	CASSVEEQRAGEQYF	TGTGCCAGCAGCGTAGAGGAGCAGCGGGCGGGCGAGCAGTACTTC
TRBD1	few	TRBV11-2	TRBJ1-6	CASSLGGTGVSPLHF	TGTGCCAGCAGCTTAGGTGGGACAGGGGTGTCACCCCTCCACTTT
TRBD2	NA	TRBV29-1	TRBJ2-3	CSVQTSGRADTQYF	TGCAGCGTTCAGACTAGCGGGAGGGCCGATACGCAGTATTTT
TRBD2	once	TRBV7-2	TRBJ2-5	CASSSGLAYQETQYF	TGTGCCAGCAGCTCGGGACTAGCGTACCAAGAGACCCAGTACTTC
TRBD2	once	TRBV28	TRBJ2-7	CASSLKLAGASVGYEQYF	TGTGCCAGCAGTTTAAAACTAGCGGGAGCCTCTGTCGGCTACGAGCAGTACTTC
TRBD1	NA	TRBV19	TRBJ1-2	CASRRQGTEGYTF	TGTGCCAGTAGACGACAGGGTACGGAGGGCTACACCTTC
NA	NA	TRBV30	TRBJ1-1	CAWSVRATEAFF	TGTGCCTGGAGTGTCAGGGCCACTGAAGCTTTCTTT
TRBD1	NA	TRBV11-1	TRBJ2-7	CASRLGQGSYEQYF	TGTGCCAGCAGGTTGGGACAGGGTTCCTACGAGCAGTACTTC
NA	NA	TRBV28	TRBJ2-7	CASSSGGGGTYEQYF	TGTGCCAGCAGTAGCGGTGGCGGCGGGACCTACGAGCAGTACTTC
NA	NA	TRBV11-3	TRBJ1-1	CASSPDSSNTEAFF	TGTGCCAGCAGCCCGGACAGCTCGAACACTGAAGCTTTCTTT
TRBD1	NA	TRBV5-6	TRBJ1-2	CASSLKGQYGYTF	TGTGCCAGCAGCTTGAAGGGACAGTATGGCTACACCTTC
NA	NA	TRBV6-5	TRBJ1-2	CASTKEEGNGYTF	TGTGCCAGCACCAAAGAGGAAGGGAATGGCTACACCTTC
NA	NA	TRBV5-1	TRBJ2-3	CASSLAIVSDTQYF	TGCGCCAGCAGCTTGGCCATAGTTTCAGATACGCAGTATTTT
TRBD2	NA	TRBV5-4	TRBJ2-5	CASSPGTSEETQYF	TGTGCCAGCAGCCCAGGGACTAGCGAAGAGACCCAGTACTTC
TRBD2	NA	TRBV7-8	TRBJ2-2	CASSLREGGELFF	TGTGCCAGCAGCTTAAGGGAGGGCGGGGAGCTGTTTTTT
TRBD2	NA	TRBV3-1/TRBV3-2	TRBJ2-5	CASSRGGLAGQETQYF	TGTGCCAGCAGCCGGGGGGGACTAGCGGGCCAAGAGACCCAGTACTTC
NA	NA	TRBV12-3/TRBV12-4	TRBJ1-2	CASLAGANYGYTF	TGTGCCAGCTTGGCGGGGGCTAACTATGGCTACACCTTC
NA	NA	TRBV5-6	TRBJ2-7	CASSFSGTSYEQYF	TGTGCCAGCAGCTTTTCTGGGACCTCCTACGAGCAGTACTTC
TRBD2	NA	TRBV10-3	TRBJ2-3	CAARTSGTTDTQYF	TGTGCCGCCCGGACTAGCGGTACCACAGATACGCAGTATTTT
NA	NA	TRBV2	TRBJ1-2	CASSEDAGAAYGYTF	TGTGCCAGCAGTGAAGATGCGGGGGCCGCCTATGGCTACACCTTC
NA	once	TRBV6-1	TRBJ1-4	CASSETGRATNEKLFF	TGTGCCAGCAGTGAAACAGGACGTGCAACTAATGAAAAACTGTTTTTT
NA	NA	TRBV7-2	TRBJ1-5	CASSLADAGGNNQPQHF	TGTGCCAGCAGCTTAGCGGACGCGGGGGGCAATAATCAGCCCCAGCATTTT
TRBD1	NA	TRBV5-5	TRBJ1-2	CASSLAGTGTSNYGYTF	TGTGCCAGCAGCTTGGCCGGGACAGGGACTTCTAACTATGGCTACACCTTC
TRBD1	NA	TRBV11-2	TRBJ1-2	CASRFPWDRGGGGYTF	TGTGCCAGCAGATTCCCGTGGGACAGGGGTGGAGGTGGCTACACCTTC
NA	few	TRBV6-1	TRBJ1-5	CASSAPHRKGPYSNQPQHF	TGTGCCAGCAGTGCCCCACACAGGAAAGGGCCGTATAGCAATCAGCCCCAGCATTTT
TRBD1	NA	TRBV5-1	TRBJ1-4	CASSQTGTSNEKLFF	TGCGCCAGCAGCCAGACAGGGACCTCTAATGAAAAACTGTTTTTT